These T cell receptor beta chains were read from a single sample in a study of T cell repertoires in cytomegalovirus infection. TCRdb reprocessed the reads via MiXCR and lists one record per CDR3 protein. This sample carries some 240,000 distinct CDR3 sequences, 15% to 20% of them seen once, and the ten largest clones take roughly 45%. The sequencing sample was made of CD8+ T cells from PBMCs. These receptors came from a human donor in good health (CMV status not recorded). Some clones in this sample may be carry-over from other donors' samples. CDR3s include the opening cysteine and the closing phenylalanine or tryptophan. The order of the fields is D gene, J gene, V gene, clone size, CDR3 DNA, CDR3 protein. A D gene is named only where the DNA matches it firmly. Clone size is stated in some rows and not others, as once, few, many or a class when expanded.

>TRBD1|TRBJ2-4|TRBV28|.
TGTGCCAGCCAAGGCCCCTTGGGACAGGGAGCCAAAAACATTCAGTACTTC
CASQGPLGQGAKNIQYF
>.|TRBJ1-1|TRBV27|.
TGTGCCAGCAGTTTATATGGCGATCACACTGAAGCTTTCTTT
CASSLYGDHTEAFF
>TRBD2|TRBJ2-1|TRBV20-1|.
TGCAGTGCTAGAGATCCGGGACTAGCGGGACAAAACAATGAGCAGTTCTTC
CSARDPGLAGQNNEQFF
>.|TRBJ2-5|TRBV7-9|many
TGTGCCAGCAGCCTTAGCCCCCCGGATTCGGAGACCCAGTACTTC
CASSLSPPDSETQYF
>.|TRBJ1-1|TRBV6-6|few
TGTGCCAGCAGTTACGTGGCCGGCACTGAAGCTTTCTTT
CASSYVAGTEAFF
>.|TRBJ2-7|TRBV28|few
TGTGCCAGCAGTTCGTCCCGGGGGCTGAAAATTAACACCTACGAGCAGTACTTC
CASSSSRGLKINTYEQYF
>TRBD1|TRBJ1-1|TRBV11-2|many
TGTGCCAGCAGCCCCCAGGGGGTCCTAATCGACACTGAAGCTTTCTTT
CASSPQGVLIDTEAFF
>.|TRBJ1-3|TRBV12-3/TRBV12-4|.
TGTGCCAGCAGGTTCAGAGGCTCTGGAAACACCATATATTTT
CASRFRGSGNTIYF
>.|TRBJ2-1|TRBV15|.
TGTGCCACCAGCAGGGTACAGGGAAGGGATGAGCAGTTCTTC
CATSRVQGRDEQFF
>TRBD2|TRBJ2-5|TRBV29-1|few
TGCAGCGTTCCCGCACTTGATGGAGCGGGGGGGCCGGAGACCCAGTACTTC
CSVPALDGAGGPETQYF
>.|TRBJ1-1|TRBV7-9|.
TGTGCCAGCAGCTTCGACCGGTTGAACACTGAAGCTTTCTTT
CASSFDRLNTEAFF
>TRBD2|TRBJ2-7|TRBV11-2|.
TGTGCCAGCAGCTTAGAAAGCGGGATCTCCTACGAGCAGTACTTC
CASSLESGISYEQYF
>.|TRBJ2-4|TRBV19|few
TGTGCCAGTAGTATAGTTTCTGAGGGGGGCAAAAACATTCAGTACTTC
CASSIVSEGGKNIQYF
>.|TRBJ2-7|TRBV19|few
TGTGCCAGTAGTATAGATCCTTACAGCTACGAGCAGTACTTC
CASSIDPYSYEQYF
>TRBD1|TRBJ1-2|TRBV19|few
TGTGCCAGTAGTCACATCGACAGGGGTGGGAATTATGGCTACACCTTC
CASSHIDRGGNYGYTF
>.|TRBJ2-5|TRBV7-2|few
TGTGCCAGCAGCTTAGTCCTCCCTCGGGCGCGAACCAGCGAGACCCAGTACTTC
CASSLVLPRARTSETQYF
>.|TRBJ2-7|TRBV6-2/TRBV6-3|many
TGTGCCAGCGCTCCTTTCACAGGTTTCTACGAGCAGTACTTC
CASAPFTGFYEQYF